Listed below are T cell receptor beta chains from one sample, sequenced in a study of blood T cells in healthy people across ages. TCRdb called the 5' RACE reads again in MiXCR, with one record for every CDR3 protein. Found here are hundreds of thousands of distinct CDR3 sequences, about 37% of them singletons; the top ten hold about an eighth. Sequencing used blood. The receptor set was obtained from a man aged 18 to 30 in good health. The CDR3 runs from the conserved cysteine through the conserved F or W. The order of the fields is V gene, J gene, D gene, clone size, CDR3 protein, CDR3 DNA. D genes are given only for firm matches. Only some rows state a clone size, as once, few, many or a class for expanded clones.

V gene: TRBV2
J gene: TRBJ2-2
D gene: TRBD1
clone size: few
CDR3 protein: CASSNTGTGVTGELFF
CDR3 DNA: TGTGCCAGCAGTAACACCGGGACAGGGGTCACCGGGGAGCTGTTTTTT

V gene: TRBV5-1
J gene: TRBJ2-5
D gene: NA
clone size: NA
CDR3 protein: CASSSSTRKETQYF
CDR3 DNA: TGCGCCAGCAGCTCAAGTACTAGAAAAGAGACCCAGTACTTC

V gene: TRBV30
J gene: TRBJ2-6
D gene: NA
clone size: NA
CDR3 protein: CAWNLPGPSGANVLTF
CDR3 DNA: TGTGCCTGGAATCTGCCCGGACCATCTGGGGCCAACGTCCTGACTTTC

V gene: TRBV7-2
J gene: TRBJ2-7
D gene: NA
clone size: NA
CDR3 protein: CASSLTLASGEQYF
CDR3 DNA: TGTGCCAGCAGCTTAACTCTAGCGTCGGGTGAGCAGTACTTC

V gene: TRBV20-1
J gene: TRBJ1-2
D gene: NA
clone size: once
CDR3 protein: CSATPFVHGNYGYTF
CDR3 DNA: TGCAGTGCCACACCATTCGTACATGGAAACTATGGCTACACCTTC

V gene: TRBV10-3
J gene: TRBJ2-5
D gene: TRBD1
clone size: many
CDR3 protein: CAIREGQGYETQYF
CDR3 DNA: TGTGCCATCAGGGAGGGACAGGGATACGAGACCCAGTACTTC

V gene: TRBV5-1
J gene: TRBJ2-7
D gene: NA
clone size: NA
CDR3 protein: CASSFVGSSYNEQYF
CDR3 DNA: TGCGCCAGCAGCTTTGTCGGGAGCTCCTACAATGAGCAGTACTTC

V gene: TRBV7-9
J gene: TRBJ2-5
D gene: NA
clone size: few
CDR3 protein: CASSFSGQYQETQYF
CDR3 DNA: TGTGCCAGCAGCTTTTCGGGGCAGTACCAAGAGACCCAGTACTTC

V gene: TRBV20-1
J gene: TRBJ2-1
D gene: TRBD1
clone size: NA
CDR3 protein: CSAQYAGTDNGQFF
CDR3 DNA: TGCAGTGCGCAGTACGCCGGGACAGACAATGGGCAGTTCTTC

V gene: TRBV10-3
J gene: TRBJ2-1
D gene: NA
clone size: many
CDR3 protein: CATRGNEQFF
CDR3 DNA: TGTGCCACCCGCGGAAATGAGCAGTTCTTC

V gene: TRBV12-3/TRBV12-4
J gene: TRBJ2-3
D gene: NA
clone size: NA
CDR3 protein: CASSLQAGNVDTQYF
CDR3 DNA: TGTGCCAGCAGTTTACAGGCGGGGAATGTGGATACGCAGTATTTT

V gene: TRBV27
J gene: TRBJ1-2
D gene: NA
clone size: few
CDR3 protein: CASSLRAQGTYTF
CDR3 DNA: TGTGCCAGCAGTTTACGGGCGCAGGGAACCTACACCTTC

V gene: TRBV2
J gene: TRBJ2-4
D gene: NA
clone size: NA
CDR3 protein: CASSGLGGAKNIQYF
CDR3 DNA: TGTGCCAGCAGTGGATTAGGTGGAGCCAAAAACATTCAGTACTTC

V gene: TRBV6-5
J gene: TRBJ2-4
D gene: TRBD2
clone size: few
CDR3 protein: CASSYGASGEFKQYF
CDR3 DNA: TGTGCCAGCAGTTACGGGGCTAGCGGGGAGTTTAAGCAGTACTTC

V gene: TRBV7-3
J gene: TRBJ1-6
D gene: TRBD1
clone size: NA
CDR3 protein: CASSQQTGGSSPLHF
CDR3 DNA: TGTGCCAGCAGCCAACAGACAGGGGGGAGTTCACCCCTCCACTTT

V gene: TRBV20-1
J gene: TRBJ2-3
D gene: TRBD2
clone size: NA
CDR3 protein: CSAPNAGGPGDTQYF
CDR3 DNA: TGCAGTGCCCCGAACGCGGGGGGGCCGGGAGATACGCAGTATTTT

V gene: TRBV13
J gene: TRBJ2-5
D gene: TRBD1
clone size: few
CDR3 protein: CASSAGTGGEETQYF
CDR3 DNA: TGTGCCAGCAGCGCAGGGACAGGGGGCGAAGAGACCCAGTACTTC

V gene: TRBV4-1
J gene: TRBJ1-2
D gene: TRBD1
clone size: NA
CDR3 protein: CASSQEGQLGYTF
CDR3 DNA: TGCGCCAGCAGCCAAGAGGGACAGCTTGGCTACACCTTC

V gene: TRBV5-1
J gene: TRBJ2-3
D gene: NA
clone size: few
CDR3 protein: CASSSAVDNTQYF
CDR3 DNA: TGCGCCAGCAGCTCCGCAGTGGACAATACGCAGTATTTT

V gene: TRBV4-2
J gene: TRBJ1-1
D gene: NA
clone size: few
CDR3 protein: CASSQDRGNLGRTEAFF
CDR3 DNA: TGTGCCAGCAGCCAAGATCGGGGGAATCTAGGGAGAACTGAAGCTTTCTTT

V gene: TRBV4-1
J gene: TRBJ2-1
D gene: NA
clone size: once
CDR3 protein: CASSQQVPLSYNEQFF
CDR3 DNA: TGCGCCAGCAGCCAACAGGTCCCTCTTTCCTACAATGAGCAGTTCTTC

V gene: TRBV9
J gene: TRBJ2-3
D gene: NA
clone size: many
CDR3 protein: CASSVGLPGRDTQYF
CDR3 DNA: TGTGCCAGCAGCGTAGGCCTTCCGGGGCGGGATACGCAGTATTTT

V gene: TRBV12-3/TRBV12-4
J gene: TRBJ1-3
D gene: TRBD1
clone size: NA
CDR3 protein: CASRPTGTGNTIYF
CDR3 DNA: TGTGCCAGCAGGCCGACAGGGACTGGAAACACCATATATTTT